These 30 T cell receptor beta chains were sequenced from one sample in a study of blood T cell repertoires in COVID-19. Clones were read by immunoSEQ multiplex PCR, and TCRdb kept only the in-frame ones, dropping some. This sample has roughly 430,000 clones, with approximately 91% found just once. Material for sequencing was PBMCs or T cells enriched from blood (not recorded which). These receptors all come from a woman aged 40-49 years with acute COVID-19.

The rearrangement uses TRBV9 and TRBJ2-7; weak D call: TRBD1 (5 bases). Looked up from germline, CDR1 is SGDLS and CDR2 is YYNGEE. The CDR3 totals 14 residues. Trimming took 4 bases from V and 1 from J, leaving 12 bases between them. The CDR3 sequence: CASSPGRVSYEQYF. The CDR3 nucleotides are TGTGCCAGCAGCCCAGGGCGTGTATCCTACGAGCAGTACTTC.

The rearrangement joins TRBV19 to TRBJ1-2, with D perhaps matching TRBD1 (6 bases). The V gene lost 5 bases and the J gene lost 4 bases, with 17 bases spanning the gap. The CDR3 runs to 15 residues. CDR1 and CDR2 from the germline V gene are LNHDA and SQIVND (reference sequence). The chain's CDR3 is CASSPRGHGGYGYTF. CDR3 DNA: TGTGCCAGTAGTCCCAGGGGACATGGAGGCTATGGCTACACCTTC.

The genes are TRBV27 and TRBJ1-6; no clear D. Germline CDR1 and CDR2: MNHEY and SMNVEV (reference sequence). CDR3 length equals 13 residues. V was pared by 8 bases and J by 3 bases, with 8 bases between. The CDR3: CASGRNYNSPLHF. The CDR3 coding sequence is TGTGCCAGCGGGAGGAACTATAATTCACCCCTCCACTTT.

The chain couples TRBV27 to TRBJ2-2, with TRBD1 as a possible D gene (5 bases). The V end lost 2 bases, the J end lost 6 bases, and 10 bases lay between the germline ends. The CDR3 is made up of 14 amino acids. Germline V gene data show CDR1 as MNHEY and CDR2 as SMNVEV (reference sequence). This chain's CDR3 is CASSLQGLAGELFF. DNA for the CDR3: TGTGCCAGCAGTTTACAGGGTTTGGCCGGGGAGCTGTTTTTT.

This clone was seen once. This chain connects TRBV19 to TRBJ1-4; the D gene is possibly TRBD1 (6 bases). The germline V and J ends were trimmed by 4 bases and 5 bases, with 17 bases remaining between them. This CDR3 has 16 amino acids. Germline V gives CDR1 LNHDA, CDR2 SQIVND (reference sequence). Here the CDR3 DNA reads TGTGCCAGTAGTAGGGAAAGGACAGCCTCAAATGAAAAACTGTTTTTT. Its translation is CASSRERTASNEKLFF.

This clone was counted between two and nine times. CDR3 sequence: CASSLVNTIYF. The CDR3 DNA is TGTGCCAGCAGCCTAGTAAACACCATATATTTT. The V gene is TRBV3-1 (or the pseudogene TRBV3-2), the J gene TRBJ1-3; D unclear. The CDR3 is 11 amino acids. Germline V lookup: CDR1 LGHDT, CDR2 YNNKEL (reference sequence). Trimming pared 4 bases from V and 6 bases from J, leaving 4 bases between.

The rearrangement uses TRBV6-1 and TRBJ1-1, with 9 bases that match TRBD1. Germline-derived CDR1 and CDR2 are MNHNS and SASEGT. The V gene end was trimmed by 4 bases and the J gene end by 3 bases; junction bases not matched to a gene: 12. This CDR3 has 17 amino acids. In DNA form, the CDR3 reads TGTGCCAGCAGTGGGGTAGGGACAGGGAAGAAAGACACTGAAGCTTTCTTT. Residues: CASSGVGTGKKDTEAFF.

Here the CDR3 DNA reads TGTGCCAGCAGCAGGACAGGGCCTGGTGGCTACACCTTC. Its translation is CASSRTGPGGYTF. This chain links TRBV12-3 or TRBV12-4 with TRBJ1-2; 8 bases map to TRBD1. The CDR3 extends over 13 amino acids. V gave up 6 bases and J gave up 7 bases; unmatched junction bases: 7.

The CDR3 DNA is TGTGCCTGGAGTGTTACCCTAGCACGGTACGAGCAGTACTTC. This translates into CAWSVTLARYEQYF. The chain uses TRBV30 and TRBJ2-7; D might be TRBD2 (5 bases). The CDR3 is made up of 14 amino acids. CDR1 is GTSNPN and CDR2 is SVGIG in the germline V gene (reference sequence). Trimming cost V 0 bases and J 4 bases, with 13 bases left between them.

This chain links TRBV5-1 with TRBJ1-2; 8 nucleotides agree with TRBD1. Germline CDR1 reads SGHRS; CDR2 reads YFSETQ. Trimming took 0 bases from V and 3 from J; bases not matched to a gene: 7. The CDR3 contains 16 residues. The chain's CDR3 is CASSLETSTGDYGYTF. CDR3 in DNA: TGCGCCAGCAGCTTGGAAACCTCGACAGGGGACTATGGCTACACCTTC. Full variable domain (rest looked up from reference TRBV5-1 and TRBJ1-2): KAGVTQTPRYLIKTRGQQVTLSCSPISGHRSVSWYQQTPGQGLQFLFEYFSETQRNKGNFPGRFSGRQFSNSRSEMNVSTLELGDSALYLCASSLETSTGDYGYTFGSGTRLTVV.

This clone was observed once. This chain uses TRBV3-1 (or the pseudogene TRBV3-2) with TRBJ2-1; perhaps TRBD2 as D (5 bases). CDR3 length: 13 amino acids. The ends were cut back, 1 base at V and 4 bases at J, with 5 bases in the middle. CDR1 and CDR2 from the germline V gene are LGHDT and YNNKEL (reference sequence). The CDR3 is CASSQAGYNEQFF. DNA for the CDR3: TGTGCCAGCAGCCAAGCGGGGTACAATGAGCAGTTCTTC.

CDR3 nucleotide sequence: TGTGCCAGCACCGGGGACAGGGGGCTGAAGACCCAGTACTTC. Translation: CASTGDRGLKTQYF. J is TRBJ2-5 and V is TRBV6-5, with TRBD1 identical over 12 bases. The CDR3 length is 14 residues. Germline lookup yields CDR1 MNHEY and CDR2 SVGAGI. After removal of 7 bases from V and 6 bases from J, the junction contained 6 bases not matched to a gene.

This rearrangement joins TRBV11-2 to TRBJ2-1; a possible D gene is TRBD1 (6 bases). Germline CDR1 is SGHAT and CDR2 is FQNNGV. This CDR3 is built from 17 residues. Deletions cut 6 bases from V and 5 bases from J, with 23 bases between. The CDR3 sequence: CASSPAGSGTQDNEQFF. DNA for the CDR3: TGTGCCAGCAGTCCTGCCGGATCCGGGACACAAGACAATGAGCAGTTCTTC.

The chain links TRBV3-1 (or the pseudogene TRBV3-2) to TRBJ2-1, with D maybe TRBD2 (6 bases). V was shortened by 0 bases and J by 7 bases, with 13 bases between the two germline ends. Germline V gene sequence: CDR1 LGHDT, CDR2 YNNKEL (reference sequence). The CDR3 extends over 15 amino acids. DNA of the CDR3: TGTGCCAGCAGCCAAGAAGGGACTGGATTAAATGAGCAGTTCTTC. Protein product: CASSQEGTGLNEQFF.

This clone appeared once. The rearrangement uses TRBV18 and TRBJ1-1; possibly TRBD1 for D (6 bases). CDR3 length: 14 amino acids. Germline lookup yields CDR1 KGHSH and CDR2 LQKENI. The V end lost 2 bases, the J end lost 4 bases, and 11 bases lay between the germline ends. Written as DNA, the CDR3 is TGTGCCAGCTCACCAACCGGGACAACCACTGAAGCTTTCTTT. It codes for CASSPTGTTTEAFF. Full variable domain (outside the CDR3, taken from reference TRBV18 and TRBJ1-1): NAGVMQNPRHLVRRRGQEARLRCSPMKGHSHVYWYRQLPEEGLKFMVYLQKENIIDESGMPKERFSAEFPKEGPSILRIQQVVRGDSAAYFCASSPTGTTTEAFFGQGTRLTVV.

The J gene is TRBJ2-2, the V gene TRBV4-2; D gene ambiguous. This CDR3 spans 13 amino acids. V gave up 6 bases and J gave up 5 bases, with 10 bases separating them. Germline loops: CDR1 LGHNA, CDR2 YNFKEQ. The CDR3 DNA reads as TGTGCCAGCAGTCTCACTACGACCGGGGAGCTGTTTTTT. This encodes CASSLTTTGELFF.

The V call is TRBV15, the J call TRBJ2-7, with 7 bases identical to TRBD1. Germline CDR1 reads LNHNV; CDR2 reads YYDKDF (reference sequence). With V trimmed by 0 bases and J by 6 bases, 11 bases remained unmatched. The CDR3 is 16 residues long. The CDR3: CATSRDPGQRAPEQYF. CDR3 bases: TGTGCCACCAGCAGAGATCCGGGACAGAGGGCCCCCGAGCAGTACTTC.

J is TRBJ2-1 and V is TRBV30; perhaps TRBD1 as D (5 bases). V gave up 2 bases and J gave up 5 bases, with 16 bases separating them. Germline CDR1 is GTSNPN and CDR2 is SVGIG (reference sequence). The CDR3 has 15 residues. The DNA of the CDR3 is TGTGCCTGGAGTTACGGCAGGGCGACAAACAATGAGCAGTTCTTC. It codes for CAWSYGRATNNEQFF.

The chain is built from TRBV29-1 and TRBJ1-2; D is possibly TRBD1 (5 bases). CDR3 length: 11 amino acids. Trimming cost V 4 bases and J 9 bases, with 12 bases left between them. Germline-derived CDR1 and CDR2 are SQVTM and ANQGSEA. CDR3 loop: CSVVLGGSYTF. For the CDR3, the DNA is TGCAGCGTTGTTCTCGGGGGTAGCTACACCTTC.

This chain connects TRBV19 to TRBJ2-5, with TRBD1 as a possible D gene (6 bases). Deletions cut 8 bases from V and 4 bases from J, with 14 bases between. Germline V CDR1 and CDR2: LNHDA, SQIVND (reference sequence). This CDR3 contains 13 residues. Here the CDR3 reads CASGPGVGETQYF. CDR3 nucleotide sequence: TGTGCCAGTGGGCCAGGGGTGGGAGAGACCCAGTACTTC.

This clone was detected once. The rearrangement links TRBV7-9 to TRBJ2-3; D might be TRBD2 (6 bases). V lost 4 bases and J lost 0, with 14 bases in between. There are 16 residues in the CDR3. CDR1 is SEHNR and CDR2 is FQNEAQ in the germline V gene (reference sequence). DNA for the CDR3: TGTGCCAGCAGCTCTCTCTCGGGGGTAAGCACAGATACGCAGTATTTT. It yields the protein CASSSLSGVSTDTQYF. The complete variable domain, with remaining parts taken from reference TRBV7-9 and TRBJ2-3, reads DTGVSQNPRHKITKRGQNVTFRCDPISEHNRLYWYRQTLGQGPEFLTYFQNEAQLEKSRLLSDRFSAERPKGSFSTLEIQRTEQGDSAMYLCASSSLSGVSTDTQYFGPGTRLTVL.

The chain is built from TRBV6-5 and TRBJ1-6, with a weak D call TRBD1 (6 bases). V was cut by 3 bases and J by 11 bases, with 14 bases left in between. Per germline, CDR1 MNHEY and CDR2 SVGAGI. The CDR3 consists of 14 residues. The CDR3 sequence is CASSYDRRDAPLHF. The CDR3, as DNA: TGTGCCAGCAGTTATGACAGGAGAGATGCACCCCTCCACTTT.

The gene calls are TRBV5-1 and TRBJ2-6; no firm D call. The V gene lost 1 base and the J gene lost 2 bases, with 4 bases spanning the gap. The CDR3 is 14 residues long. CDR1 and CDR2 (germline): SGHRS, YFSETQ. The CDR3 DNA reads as TGCGCCAGCAGCTTGAGCACTGGGGCCAACGTCCTGACTTTC. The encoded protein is CASSLSTGANVLTF.

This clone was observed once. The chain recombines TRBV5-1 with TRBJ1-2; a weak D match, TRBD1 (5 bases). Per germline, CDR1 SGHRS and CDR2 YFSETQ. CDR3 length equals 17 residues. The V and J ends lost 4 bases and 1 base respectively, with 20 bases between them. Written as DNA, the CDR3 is TGCGCCAGCAGCCAACGGGCCGGGACGGGGGGTAACTATGGCTACACCTTC. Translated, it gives CASSQRAGTGGNYGYTF.

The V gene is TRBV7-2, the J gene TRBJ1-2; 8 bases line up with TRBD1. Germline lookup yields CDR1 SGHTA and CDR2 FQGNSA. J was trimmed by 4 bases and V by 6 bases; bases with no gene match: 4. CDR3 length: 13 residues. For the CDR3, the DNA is TGTGCCAGCAGGCGGACAGGGTCCTATGGCTACACCTTC. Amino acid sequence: CASRRTGSYGYTF. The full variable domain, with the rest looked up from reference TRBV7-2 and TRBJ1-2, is GAGVSQSPSNKVTEKGKDVELRCDPISGHTALYWYRQSLGQGLEFLIYFQGNSAPDKSGLPSDRFSAERTGGSVSTLTIQRTQQEDSAVYLCASRRTGSYGYTFGSGTRLTVV.

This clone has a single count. This CDR3 is CASSRYQDQPQHF. CDR3 DNA: TGTGCCAGCAGCCGATACCAGGATCAGCCCCAGCATTTT. This chain connects TRBV3-1 (or the pseudogene TRBV3-2) to TRBJ1-5, with no clear D. V was trimmed by 4 bases and J by 5 bases, leaving 9 bases between them. Germline values: CDR1 LGHDT, CDR2 YNNKEL (reference sequence). The CDR3 is made up of 13 amino acids.

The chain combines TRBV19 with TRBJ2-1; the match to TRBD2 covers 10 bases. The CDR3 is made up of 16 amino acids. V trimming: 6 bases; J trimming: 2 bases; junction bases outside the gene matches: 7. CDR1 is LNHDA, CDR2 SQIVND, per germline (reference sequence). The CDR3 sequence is CASSTSGGAPYNEQFF. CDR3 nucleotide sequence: TGTGCCAGTAGCACCAGCGGGGGGGCCCCCTACAATGAGCAGTTCTTC.

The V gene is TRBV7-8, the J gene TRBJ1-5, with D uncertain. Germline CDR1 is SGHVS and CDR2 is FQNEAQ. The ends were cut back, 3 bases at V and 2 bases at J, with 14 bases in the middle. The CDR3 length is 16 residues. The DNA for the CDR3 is TGTGCCAGCAGCTTGTTGCGGGTAGTAGGCAATCAGCCCCAGCATTTT. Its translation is CASSLLRVVGNQPQHF.

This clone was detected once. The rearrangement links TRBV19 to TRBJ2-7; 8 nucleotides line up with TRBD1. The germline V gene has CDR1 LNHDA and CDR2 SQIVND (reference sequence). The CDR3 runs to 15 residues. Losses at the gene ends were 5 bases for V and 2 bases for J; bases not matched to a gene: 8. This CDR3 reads CASSHTGTGTYEQYF. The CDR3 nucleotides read TGTGCCAGTAGTCACACCGGGACAGGAACCTACGAGCAGTACTTC.

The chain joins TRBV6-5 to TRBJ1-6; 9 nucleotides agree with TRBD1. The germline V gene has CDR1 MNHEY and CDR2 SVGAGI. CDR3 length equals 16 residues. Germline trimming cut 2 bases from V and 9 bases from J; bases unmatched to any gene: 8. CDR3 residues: CASSYPDRGSISPLHF. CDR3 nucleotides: TGTGCCAGCAGTTACCCTGACAGGGGGTCGATTTCACCCCTCCACTTT.